This T cell receptor (beta chain) was documented in a study of CD4+ T cells in melanoma. Trimming removed 1 base from V and 7 bases from J; junction bases left unmatched: 14. Germline CDR1 and CDR2: SEHNR and FQNEAQ (reference sequence). The CDR3 extends over 19 amino acids. The study's findings and limits: Neoantigen-specific CD4+ T cells in melanoma reportedly had diverse differentiation states.

Notes on this clone: Its target is not known.

The data were produced by immunoSEQ multiplex PCR, yet TCRdb's version contains in-frame clones alone and is incomplete. The sample holds about 55,000 clones, nearly 70% seen once. The sequencing sample was made of tumor tissue. The chain carries TRBV7-9 and TRBJ2-5, with TRBD2 identical over 14 bases. The sequence was collected from a human donor with melanoma. CDR3 sequence reads: CASSLVGTSGGHVKWTQYF. In DNA form, the CDR3 reads TGTGCCAGCAGCTTAGTAGGGACTAGCGGGGGCCACGTCAAGTGGACCCAGTACTTC.